This TCR beta chain was profiled in a study of Ad26.COV2.S vaccination and SARS-CoV-2 variants. Study as a whole: Trial arm assignment for the donor was COV1001 Ad26.COV2.S. Ad26.COV2.S shots went into the muscle once or twice, 56 days apart.

The treatment: some 20 received Ad26.COV2.S at low or high dose, single or two shots; 5 received placebo; per-sample allocation not given. The samples date from day 63 after the first vaccine or placebo injection. This table comes from immunoSEQ multiplex PCR, and its TCRdb copy is limited to in-frame clones, with some not included. The table has about 680,000 clones, 89% seen once. The CDR3 has 16 amino acids. Trimming took 0 bases from V and 3 from J; bases not matched to a gene: 2. Germline CDR1 is LGHDT and CDR2 is YNNKEL (reference sequence). As regards this clone: Its antigen remains unknown. The sample has other DNA sequences that encode this CDR3 too.

Overall study results and limits: Vaccine and placebo recipients had comparable breadth of non-spike TCRs. In vaccinated individuals, spike-specific CD8+ and CD4+ T cell responses reportedly displayed substantial breadth.

Source: peripheral blood, taken in a trial of Ad26.COV2.S vaccine versus placebo. The receptor was derived from a person between 18 and 65 years old who received the Ad26.COV2.S COVID-19 vaccine or a placebo. This chain joins TRBV3-1 (or the pseudogene TRBV3-2) and TRBJ2-3; the match to TRBD2 covers 11 bases. The CDR3 sequence is CASSQDLAGGTDTQYF. In DNA form, the CDR3 reads TGTGCCAGCAGCCAAGATCTAGCGGGAGGTACAGATACGCAGTATTTT.